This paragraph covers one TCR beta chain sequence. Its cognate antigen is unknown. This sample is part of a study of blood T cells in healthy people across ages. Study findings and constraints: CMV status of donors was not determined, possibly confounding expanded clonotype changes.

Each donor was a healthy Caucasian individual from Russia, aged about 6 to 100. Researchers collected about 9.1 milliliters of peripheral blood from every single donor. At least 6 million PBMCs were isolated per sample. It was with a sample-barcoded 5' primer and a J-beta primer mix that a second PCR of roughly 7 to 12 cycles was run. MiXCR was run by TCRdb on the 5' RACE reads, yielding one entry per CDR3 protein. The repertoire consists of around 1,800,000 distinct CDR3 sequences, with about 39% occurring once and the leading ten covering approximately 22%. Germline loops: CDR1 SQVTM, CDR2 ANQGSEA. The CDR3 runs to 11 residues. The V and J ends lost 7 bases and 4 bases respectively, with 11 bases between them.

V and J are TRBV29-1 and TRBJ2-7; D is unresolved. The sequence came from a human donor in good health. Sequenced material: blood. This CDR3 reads CSAAVGYEQYF. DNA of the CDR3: TGCAGCGCTGCGGTCGGGTACGAGCAGTACTTC.